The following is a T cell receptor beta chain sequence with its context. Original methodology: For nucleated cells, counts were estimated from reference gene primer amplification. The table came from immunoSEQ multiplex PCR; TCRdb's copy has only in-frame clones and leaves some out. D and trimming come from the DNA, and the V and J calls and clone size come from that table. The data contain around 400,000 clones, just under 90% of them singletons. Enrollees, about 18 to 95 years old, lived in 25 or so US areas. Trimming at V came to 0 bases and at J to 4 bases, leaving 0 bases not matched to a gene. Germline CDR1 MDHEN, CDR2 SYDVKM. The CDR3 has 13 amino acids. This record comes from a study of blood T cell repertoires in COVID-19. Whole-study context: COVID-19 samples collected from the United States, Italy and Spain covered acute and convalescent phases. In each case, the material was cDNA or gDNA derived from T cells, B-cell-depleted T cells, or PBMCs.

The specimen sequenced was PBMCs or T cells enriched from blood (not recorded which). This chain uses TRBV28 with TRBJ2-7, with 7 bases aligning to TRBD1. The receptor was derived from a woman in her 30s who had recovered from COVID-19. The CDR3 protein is CASSLWTGYEQYF. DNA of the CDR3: TGTGCCAGCAGTTTATGGACAGGGTACGAGCAGTACTTC.